The entry that follows covers one T cell receptor (beta chain) sequence. The antigen remains undetermined. The DNA ends 3 residues before the CDR3 does, and the rest of the CDR3 is filled in from the germline J gene. The data were obtained in a study of T cells in women clearing cervical HPV infection. In the study overall: Cases' blood sampling followed lesion detection by median about 150 days (90 to 200). HLA type stays a possible confounder, typing being limited.

The trim removed 4 bases at V and 2 bases at J, leaving 3 bases unmatched. CDR1 is SGHNT, CDR2 YYREEE, per germline (reference sequence). CDR3 length: 14 residues. Profiling relied on immunoSEQ multiplex PCR, and the TCRdb table lists in-frame clones only, not all of them. This sample's clone table lists more than 30,000 clones. Study-wide results and caveats: Cases carried less TRBV6-7 than controls: approximately 0.1% versus 0.16%. CIN3+ cases had significantly higher TCR richness than controls; evenness did not differ.

The chain recombines TRBV5-4 with TRBJ1-2, with 9 bases fitting TRBD1. The sequenced sample was blood buffy coat. This sequence was found in a woman between 18 and 70 years old with a cervical HPV16 infection that either progressed to CIN3+ or cleared (not recorded which). CDR3 amino acids: CASSGGQGNYGYTF. The sequenced CDR3 bases are TGTGCCAGCAGCGGAGGACAGGGGAACTATGGC.